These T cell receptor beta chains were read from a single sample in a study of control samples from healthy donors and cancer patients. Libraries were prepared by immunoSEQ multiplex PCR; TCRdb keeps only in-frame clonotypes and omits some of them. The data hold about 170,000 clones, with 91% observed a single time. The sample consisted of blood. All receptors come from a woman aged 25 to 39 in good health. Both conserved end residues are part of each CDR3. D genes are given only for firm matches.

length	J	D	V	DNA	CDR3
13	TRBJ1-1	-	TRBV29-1	TGCAGCGTAAACCGGGACGGGAACACTGAAGCTTTCTTT	CSVNRDGNTEAFF
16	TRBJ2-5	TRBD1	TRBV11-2	TGTGCCAGCAGCTTAGTCCGGACAGGTCAAAAAGAGACCCAGTACTTC	CASSLVRTGQKETQYF
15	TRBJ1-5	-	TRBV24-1	TGTGCCACCAGTGATTTGGGGGTTAACAATCAGCCCCAGCATTTT	CATSDLGVNNQPQHF
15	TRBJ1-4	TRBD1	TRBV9	TGTGCCAGCAGCGCCCGGGACAGGGGGCCTGAAAAACTGTTTTTT	CASSARDRGPEKLFF
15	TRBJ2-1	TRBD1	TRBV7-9	TGTGCCAGCAGCTTATTTAGGACAGGGGGCCATGAGCAGTTCTTC	CASSLFRTGGHEQFF
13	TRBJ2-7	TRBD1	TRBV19	TGTGCCAGTAGCTCGACAGGGACCTACGAGCAGTACTTC	CASSSTGTYEQYF
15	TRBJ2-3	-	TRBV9	TGTGCCAGCAGCGTAGGGGCCAGGGTCACAGATACGCAGTATTTT	CASSVGARVTDTQYF
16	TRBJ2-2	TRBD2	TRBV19	TGTGCCAGTAGTATAGGGCTAGCGGTGAACACCGGGGAGCTGTTTTTT	CASSIGLAVNTGELFF
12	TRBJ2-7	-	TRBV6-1	TGTGCCAGCAGTGAAATGAGGTACGAGCAGTACTTC	CASSEMRYEQYF
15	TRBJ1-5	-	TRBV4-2	TGTGCCAGCAGCCAAGGTGGGCAGGGCCATCAGCCCCAGCATTTT	CASSQGGQGHQPQHF
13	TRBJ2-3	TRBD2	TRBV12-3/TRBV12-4	TGTGCCAGCAGTGGGACTAACACAGATACGCAGTATTTT	CASSGTNTDTQYF
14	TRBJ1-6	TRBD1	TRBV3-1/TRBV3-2	TGTGCCAGCAGACGACAGGGGGCTAATTCACCCCTCCACTTT	CASRRQGANSPLHF
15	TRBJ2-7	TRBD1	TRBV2	TGTGCCAGCAGTGAATTCGGGACAGGGGGCGGCGAGCAGTACTTC	CASSEFGTGGGEQYF
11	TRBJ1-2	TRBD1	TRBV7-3	TGTGCCAGAAACAGGGGGGATGGCTACACCTTC	CARNRGDGYTF
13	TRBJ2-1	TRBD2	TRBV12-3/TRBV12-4	TGTGCCAGCAGTTCCAGACTAGCGGGGGGGCAGTTCTTC	CASSSRLAGGQFF